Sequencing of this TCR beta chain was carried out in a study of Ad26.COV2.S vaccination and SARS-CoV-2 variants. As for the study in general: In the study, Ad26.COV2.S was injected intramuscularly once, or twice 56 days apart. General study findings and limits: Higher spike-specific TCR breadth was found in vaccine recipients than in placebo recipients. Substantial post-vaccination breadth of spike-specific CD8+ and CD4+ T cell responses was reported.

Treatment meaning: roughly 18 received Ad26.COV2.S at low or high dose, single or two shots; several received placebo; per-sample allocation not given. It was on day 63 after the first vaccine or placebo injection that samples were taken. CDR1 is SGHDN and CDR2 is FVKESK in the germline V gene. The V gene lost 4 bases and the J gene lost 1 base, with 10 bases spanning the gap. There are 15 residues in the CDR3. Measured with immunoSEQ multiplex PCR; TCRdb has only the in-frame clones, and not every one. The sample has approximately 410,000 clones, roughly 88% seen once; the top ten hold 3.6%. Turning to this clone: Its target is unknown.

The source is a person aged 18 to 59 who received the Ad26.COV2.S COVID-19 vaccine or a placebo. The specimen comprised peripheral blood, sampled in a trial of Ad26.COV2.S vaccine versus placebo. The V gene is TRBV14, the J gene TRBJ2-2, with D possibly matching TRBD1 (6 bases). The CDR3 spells CASSLGRGNTGELFF. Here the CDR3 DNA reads TGTGCCAGCAGCCTAGGCAGGGGGAACACCGGGGAGCTGTTTTTT. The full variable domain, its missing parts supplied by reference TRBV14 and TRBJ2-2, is EAGVTQFPSHSVIEKGQTVTLRCDPISGHDNLYWYRRVMGKEIKFLLHFVKESKQDESGMPNNRFLAERTGGTYSTLKVQPAELEDSGVYFCASSLGRGNTGELFFGEGSRLTVL.